Following are 9 T cell receptor beta chains from one sample sequenced in a study of T cells after yellow fever vaccination (dated by TCRdb to the late 2010s). This specimen's treatment or condition label, interpreted: live attenuated yellow fever vaccine strain. Libraries came from 5' RACE. TCRdb lists the instrument as Illumina HiSeq 2500. Through fastp at Q25 and MiXCR, TCRdb rebuilt clones from the public reads, retaining in-frame beta chains. Rows matching on CDR3 protein sequence are summarized as one entry with the most common DNA and genes. This sample lists 550,000 to 750,000 distinct CDR3 sequences; roughly 12% were detected once. Around 15% of the sample belongs to the ten largest clones. Sequencing was performed on PBMCs, taken on the day of the yellow fever booster vaccination. Receptor source: a man aged 30 to 39 who received the YFV17D yellow fever vaccine.

This clonotype has only a few counts. The J gene is TRBJ2-7, the V gene TRBV7-2, with D hard to call. The germline gives CDR1 SGHTA, CDR2 FQGNSA. The CDR3 is 13 amino acids. Trimming pared 4 bases from V and 3 bases from J, leaving 10 bases between. The CDR3 sequence: CASSSPPDYEQYF. CDR3 coding DNA: TGTGCCAGCAGCTCCCCCCCTGACTACGAGCAGTACTTC.

This clonotype was found a few times. This chain joins TRBV20-1 and TRBJ2-7; maybe TRBD2 (6 bases). V lost 6 bases and J 0 bases, leaving 12 bases between the germline ends. CDR1 is DFQATT, CDR2 SNEGSKA, per germline (reference sequence). This CDR3 region has 13 residues. CDR3 in amino acids: CSAPGGYSYEQYF. CDR3 nucleotide sequence: TGCAGTGCCCCCGGGGGATACTCCTACGAGCAGTACTTC.

The chain uses TRBV30 and TRBJ2-3; 12 bases map to TRBD2. This CDR3 spans 14 amino acids. The V gene end was trimmed by 5 bases and the J gene end by 5 bases; junction bases not matched to a gene: 5. In germline, CDR1 is GTSNPN, CDR2 SVGIG (reference sequence). This CDR3 reads CAWRLAGAVDTQYF. CDR3 nucleotides: TGTGCCTGGCGACTAGCGGGAGCGGTAGATACGCAGTATTTT.

This clonotype has only a few counts. This rearrangement joins TRBV3-1 to TRBJ2-7, with TRBD1 matching 12 bases. The ends lost 4 bases at V and 6 bases at J; junction bases unmatched: 4. Germline V gene data show CDR1 as LGHDT and CDR2 as YNNKEL (reference sequence). The CDR3 loop spans 14 amino acids. The CDR3 sequence: CASSPGTGGVEQYF. The DNA of the CDR3 is TGTGCCAGCAGCCCCGGGACAGGGGGCGTCGAGCAGTACTTC.

This clonotype turned up a few times. The chain uses TRBV7-9 and TRBJ2-7, with a possible D match to TRBD2 (6 bases). Trimming cost V 8 bases and J 2 bases, with 16 bases left between them. This CDR3 is 14 amino acids long. CDR1 and CDR2 (germline): SEHNR, FQNEAQ (reference sequence). CDR3: CASGEEEPPYEQYF. In DNA, the CDR3 is TGTGCCAGCGGGGAGGAGGAGCCGCCCTACGAGCAGTACTTC.

This clonotype was seen many times. The chain joins TRBV6-5 to TRBJ2-7; 10 bases align to TRBD1. The V and J ends lost 6 bases and 3 bases, in that order; junction bases with no gene match: 8. The CDR3 is 15 amino acids. CDR1 is MNHEY and CDR2 is SVGAGI in the germline V gene. CDR3 sequence (DNA): TGTGCCAGCAGCCCGACAGGGGGCGGCTACTACGAGCAGTACTTC. Encoded protein: CASSPTGGGYYEQYF.

The chain has TRBV20-1 and TRBJ1-4; the match to TRBD1 covers 9 bases. This CDR3 comprises 15 residues. The germline V gene has CDR1 DFQATT and CDR2 SNEGSKA (reference sequence). The V segment lost 6 bases and the J segment 7 bases; nucleotides outside the gene matches: 12. CDR3 nucleotides: TGCAGTGCGAGTCCCGGGACAGGGCTGATTGAAAAACTGTTTTTT. It specifies CSASPGTGLIEKLFF.

This clonotype was seen a single time. This may be a read error, as it is one base from a much larger clone. The chain employs TRBV12-3 or TRBV12-4 and TRBJ2-3; D gene ambiguous. The CDR3 spans 13 residues. Trimming took 3 bases from V and 2 from J, leaving 6 bases between them. CDR3 DNA sequence: TGTGCCAGCAGTTTTTGGAACACAGATACGCAGTATTTT. This encodes CASSFWNTDTQYF.

The V and J genes are TRBV7-6 and TRBJ2-5, with 10 positions matching TRBD2. Trimming took 6 bases from V and 4 from J; bases not matched to a gene: 11. Germline V gene lookup returns CDR1 SGHVS and CDR2 FNYEAQ. The CDR3 contains 16 residues. In DNA form, the CDR3 reads TGTGCCAGCAGGCCCGCGTCTAGCGGGAGCCGAGAGACCCAGTACTTC. It encodes CASRPASSGSRETQYF. Complete variable domain (other parts from reference TRBV7-6 and TRBJ2-5): GAGVSQSPRYKVTKRGQDVALRCDPISGHVSLYWYRQALGQGPEFLTYFNYEAQQDKSGLPNDRFSAERPEGSISTLTIQRTEQRDSAMYRCASRPASSGSRETQYFGPGTRLLVL.